The clone carrying this T cell receptor beta chain was detected ten times or more. Its matching antigen is unknown. This record comes from a study of T cell repertoires in cytomegalovirus infection. TCRdb re-called the reads with MiXCR, one entry per CDR3 protein. The data show approximately 730,000 distinct CDR3 sequences, with roughly 29% seen just once and less than 15% held by the top ten. In germline, CDR1 is SGHTA, CDR2 FQGNSA. The ends were cut back, 5 bases at V and 0 bases at J, with 18 bases in the middle. This CDR3 is 17 amino acids long. Study observations and caveats: The study found HLA-C-restricted CMV-specific TCR beta clonotypes dominating the ex vivo response.

V gene TRBV7-2 combines with J gene TRBJ2-3; D possibly uses TRBD1 or TRBD2 (6 bases each). The receptor was derived from a human donor in good health (CMV status not recorded). Some clones in this sample may be carry-over from other donors' samples. Sequencing used cultured CD8+ T cells from PBMCs, obtained from culture after CMV antigen stimulation. The CDR3 sequence: CASSPFGGLYSTDTQYF. The CDR3 region has the DNA TGTGCCAGCAGCCCGTTTGGGGGGCTTTATAGCACAGATACGCAGTATTTT.